A selection of T cell receptor beta chains follows, all from one sample in a study of blood T cell repertoires in COVID-19. Sequenced by immunoSEQ multiplex PCR; TCRdb stores in-frame clones only, minus some. In the table there are about 350,000 clones, 87% of which are singletons. The sequencing sample was made of peripheral blood. These receptors were collected from a man aged 25-45 years with COVID-19, enrolled during active disease. Each CDR3 is given with its conserved first and last residue. A D gene is named only where the DNA matches it firmly. Only some rows state a clone size, as once, few, many or a class for expanded clones.

NA	TRBV6-2/TRBV6-3	TRBJ1-5	NA	TGTGCCAGCAGTTACTTAACAGCTCTTAGCAATCAGCCCCAGCATTTT	CASSYLTALSNQPQHF
once	TRBV5-4	TRBJ2-3	TRBD2	TGTGCCAGCAGCCCGGGCGGGGGGGCAATAGATACGCAGTATTTT	CASSPGGGAIDTQYF
once	TRBV30	TRBJ1-1	NA	TGTGCCTGGAGTTTGGGGGGGTATACTGAAGCTTTCTTT	CAWSLGGYTEAFF
NA	TRBV19	TRBJ1-5	NA	TGTGCCAGTAGTATCGGGTTTAAGCCCCAGCATTTT	CASSIGFKPQHF
many	TRBV6-4	TRBJ2-1	NA	TGTGCCAGCAGTGACTCTTTTAGCTCCTACAATGAGCAGTTCTTC	CASSDSFSSYNEQFF
NA	TRBV19	TRBJ2-1	NA	TGTGCCAGTAGTCTACATCAGGCCTCCGGGGATGAGCAGTTCTTC	CASSLHQASGDEQFF
few	TRBV28	TRBJ1-2	TRBD1	TGTGCCAGCAGTTTACCAGGGGGCGGCCCCTATGGCTACACCTTC	CASSLPGGGPYGYTF
NA	TRBV30	TRBJ2-5	NA	TGTGCCTGGAGTGTTTTCCAGGGCTACCAAGAGACCCAGTACTTC	CAWSVFQGYQETQYF
NA	TRBV24-1	TRBJ1-2	NA	TGTGCCACCAGTGATGCCTCAGGGTTTGGCTACACCTTC	CATSDASGFGYTF
NA	TRBV29-1	TRBJ2-7	TRBD1	TGCAGCGTTAAAAGGACAGGGCCCTACGAGCAGTACTTC	CSVKRTGPYEQYF
NA	TRBV4-1	TRBJ1-2	TRBD1	TGCGCCAGCAGCCAAGTTAACCTCGGGACAGCTAACTATGGCTACACCTTC	CASSQVNLGTANYGYTF
NA	TRBV18	TRBJ1-1	NA	TGTGCCAGCTCTCTTGGGCCCGCAGGGTACCCTGAAGCTTTCTTT	CASSLGPAGYPEAFF
once	TRBV11-2	TRBJ2-5	NA	TGTGCCAGCAGCTTAGGTCAGACAACCTCCCAAGAGACCCAGTACTTC	CASSLGQTTSQETQYF
once	TRBV6-2/TRBV6-3	TRBJ2-1	TRBD2	TGTGCCAGCAGTTCCATCGCGGGGGGGCCCTATGAGCAGTTCTTC	CASSSIAGGPYEQFF
NA	TRBV11-3	TRBJ2-5	TRBD2	TGTGCCAGCGGAATAGGGGCTAGCGGGACCCAAGAGACCCAGTACTTC	CASGIGASGTQETQYF
once	TRBV6-2/TRBV6-3	TRBJ2-2	TRBD1	TGTGCCAGCAGTCTTACAGGGGATAACACCGGGGAGCTGTTTTTT	CASSLTGDNTGELFF
NA	TRBV15	TRBJ2-7	TRBD1	TGTGCCACCAGCAGGGGAGCGACAGGGGCACTTAACTACGAGCAGTACTTC	CATSRGATGALNYEQYF
NA	TRBV5-8	TRBJ1-2	TRBD1	TGTGCCAGCAGTTGGATCGGACAGGGCCTCGGCTACACCTTC	CASSWIGQGLGYTF
NA	TRBV7-3	TRBJ2-1	TRBD2	TGTGCCAGCAGCGTCTTCCTAGCGGGAGTAGGAAATGAGCAGTTCTTC	CASSVFLAGVGNEQFF
NA	TRBV12-5	TRBJ1-3	TRBD1	TGTGCTAGTGACGCGACAGGGCCTGGAAACACCATATATTTT	CASDATGPGNTIYF
once	TRBV7-3	TRBJ2-2	TRBD2	TGTGCCAGCAGCCCCCAGGGACTAGCGGGGACGAACACCGGGGAGCTGTTTTTT	CASSPQGLAGTNTGELFF
NA	TRBV25-1	TRBJ2-3	NA	TGTGCCAGCAGTGAATCCGGGGCAGATACGCAGTATTTT	CASSESGADTQYF